The 17 T cell receptor beta chains reported below all come from one sample, sequenced in a study of T cell responses to AZD1222 COVID-19 vaccine. The method was immunoSEQ multiplex PCR; TCRdb's version includes in-frame clones alone and lacks a portion of them. Seen here are some 160,000 clones, approximately 93% observed once, and the top ten hold about 0.9%. The sample in question was peripheral blood, obtained on day 0 of AZD1222 vaccination. These receptor sequences come from an adult in good health.

The V call is TRBV12-5, the J call TRBJ2-1; D not resolved. CDR3 size: 13 residues. V lost 9 bases to trimming and J lost 0 bases, with 9 bases between them. Looked up from germline, CDR1 is LGHNT and CDR2 is FRNRAP. CDR3 nucleotides: TGTGCTAGCGCCAGAATCTCCTACAATGAGCAGTTCTTC. Translation: CASARISYNEQFF.

The V gene is TRBV5-6, the J gene TRBJ1-1; possibly TRBD1 for D (5 bases). V shed 2 bases and J shed 2 bases, with 10 bases lying between them. CDR3 length equals 14 residues. Germline CDR1 and CDR2: SGHDT and YYEEEE. CDR3 in DNA: TGTGCCAGCAGCTTCCTCGACAGAAACACTGAAGCTTTCTTT. Translated, it gives CASSFLDRNTEAFF.

The chain has TRBV4-3 and TRBJ1-3, with D uncertain. CDR3 length: 16 amino acids. Germline CDR1 LGHNA, CDR2 YSLEER. Trimming took 0 bases from V and 1 from J, leaving 10 bases between them. This CDR3 reads CASSQDLTGSGNTIYF. CDR3 in DNA: TGCGCCAGCAGCCAAGACCTGACTGGTTCTGGAAACACCATATATTTT.

The V and J genes are TRBV9 and TRBJ2-1; D gene ambiguous. CDR1 is SGDLS and CDR2 is YYNGEE in the germline V gene. The CDR3 is 12 amino acids. Trimming shortened V by 2 bases and J by 6 bases, and 6 bases separated the two germline ends. CDR3 protein: CASSVDPNEQFF. The CDR3 DNA reads as TGTGCCAGCAGCGTCGACCCCAATGAGCAGTTCTTC.

The gene calls are TRBV19 and TRBJ2-1, with TRBD1 as a possible D gene (5 bases). V was clipped by 6 bases and J by 5 bases, with 14 bases between them. The CDR3 covers 14 residues. CDR1 is LNHDA and CDR2 is SQIVND in the germline V gene (reference sequence). The CDR3 protein is CASSRRDSHNEQFF. CDR3 nucleotide sequence: TGTGCCAGTAGCCGTCGCGACAGCCACAATGAGCAGTTCTTC.

J is TRBJ1-5 and V is TRBV18; D call uncertain. Trimming took 2 bases from V and 3 from J, leaving 5 bases between them. The CDR3 is 13 residues long. Germline lookup yields CDR1 KGHSH and CDR2 LQKENI. The chain's CDR3 is CASSPGNNQPQHF. The CDR3 nucleotides are TGTGCCAGCTCACCAGGGAACAATCAGCCCCAGCATTTT.

The chain links TRBV7-8 to TRBJ1-1, with D unclear. Germline V CDR1 and CDR2: SGHVS, FQNEAQ. The germline V and J ends were trimmed by 0 bases and 11 bases, with 10 bases remaining between them. The CDR3 runs to 12 residues. For the CDR3, the DNA is TGTGCCAGCAGCTTAGCGTTTGAAGAGGCTTTCTTT. It specifies CASSLAFEEAFF.

The gene calls are TRBV3-1 (or the pseudogene TRBV3-2) and TRBJ1-2, with 7 bases identical to TRBD1. This CDR3 has 15 residues. Trimming took 4 bases from V and 1 from J; bases not matched to a gene: 6. Germline values: CDR1 LGHDT, CDR2 YNNKEL (reference sequence). CDR3 sequence reads: CASSPGTAVNYGYTF. The CDR3 nucleotides read TGTGCCAGCAGCCCGGGGACAGCGGTTAACTATGGCTACACCTTC.

V is TRBV5-6 and J is TRBJ1-1; D gene unclear. The length of the CDR3 is 13 residues. The V gene lost 2 bases and the J gene lost 5 bases, with 10 bases spanning the gap. Per germline, CDR1 SGHDT and CDR2 YYEEEE. CDR3 nucleotide sequence: TGTGCCAGCAGCTTCAATCCGACGACTGAAGCTTTCTTT. It specifies CASSFNPTTEAFF.

The chain links TRBV19 to TRBJ1-5; D is undetermined. Trimming took 3 bases from V and 1 from J, leaving 16 bases between them. The germline CDR1 and CDR2 sequences are LNHDA and SQIVND (reference sequence). This CDR3 region has 17 residues. The CDR3 bases are TGTGCCAGTAGTATGGCCCCCAGAGGAAAAAGCAATCAGCCCCAGCATTTT. Amino acid sequence: CASSMAPRGKSNQPQHF. Complete variable domain (other parts from reference TRBV19 and TRBJ1-5): DGGITQSPKYLFRKEGQNVTLSCEQNLNHDAMYWYRQDPGQGLRLIYYSQIVNDFQKGDIAEGYSVSREKKESFPLTVTSAQKNPTAFYLCASSMAPRGKSNQPQHFGDGTRLSIL.

The gene calls are TRBV13 and TRBJ1-6; possible D gene TRBD1, 6 bases. CDR3 length: 14 residues. Germline assignment: CDR1 PRHDT and CDR2 FYEKMQ (reference sequence). Trimming took 5 bases from V and 7 from J, leaving 12 bases between them. The CDR3 DNA follows: TGTGCCAGCAGCATTCGACAGGAAAATTCACCCCTCCACTTT. Translation gives CASSIRQENSPLHF.

The genes are TRBV5-1 and TRBJ2-3; TRBD2 aligns across 9 bases. The V gene's germline CDR1 is SGHRS and CDR2 YFSETQ. V shed 4 bases and J 7 bases; nucleotides not matched to a gene: 7. The CDR3 extends over 14 amino acids. CDR3 sequence: CASSLQTSGNTQYF. The CDR3 nucleotides read TGCGCCAGCAGCCTCCAGACTAGCGGAAATACGCAGTATTTT.

The DNA for the CDR3 is TGTGCCAGCAGCCAAGTGGACAGTTACAATGAGCAGTTCTTC. Its translation: CASSQVDSYNEQFF. The chain couples TRBV3-1 (or the pseudogene TRBV3-2) to TRBJ2-1; tentatively, D is TRBD1 (6 bases). CDR1 and CDR2 (germline): LGHDT, YNNKEL (reference sequence). Trimming left V 1 base short and J 4 bases short, with 8 bases between. The CDR3 contains 14 residues.

Details on this clone: One junction end does not reproduce the germline sequence, and a read error may be involved. The rearrangement links TRBV6-1 to TRBJ1-2; D may be TRBD1 (5 bases). Germline CDR1 MNHNS, CDR2 SASEGT. This CDR3 is 13 amino acids long. The DNA for the CDR3 is TGTGCCAGCCGTGAGAGGATCGGGGGTGGCTACACCTTC. It yields the protein CASRERIGGGYTF.

This chain uses TRBV13 with TRBJ2-3; 13 bases fit TRBD2. Germline-derived CDR1 and CDR2 are PRHDT and FYEKMQ (reference sequence). Trimming at V came to 6 bases and at J to 2 bases, leaving 2 bases not matched to a gene. The CDR3 has 15 amino acids. As DNA, the CDR3 is TGTGCCAGCAGACTAGCGGGGGGGTACACAGATACGCAGTATTTT. It specifies CASRLAGGYTDTQYF.

This chain joins TRBV19 and TRBJ2-3; TRBD2 aligns across 7 bases. Germline loops: CDR1 LNHDA, CDR2 SQIVND (reference sequence). The CDR3 is 15 residues long. J lost 1 base, V lost 6 bases, and 7 bases had no gene match. The CDR3 loop reads CASRARGDGTDTQYF. DNA of the CDR3: TGTGCCAGTAGAGCTCGGGGGGATGGCACAGATACGCAGTATTTT.

The chain is built from TRBV6-5 and TRBJ1-6, with 11 bases fitting TRBD1. This CDR3 is built from 15 residues. V shed 6 bases, J shed 9 bases, and the junction held 7 bases outside the gene matches. Looked up from germline, CDR1 is MNHEY and CDR2 is SVGAGI. The CDR3: CASRRRDRGVSPLHF. Written as DNA, the CDR3 is TGTGCCAGCAGAAGGAGGGACAGGGGGGTTTCACCCCTCCACTTT.